These 3 T cell receptor beta chains were sequenced from one sample in a study of radiotherapy plus CTLA-4 blockade in lung cancer. Assay used: immunoSEQ multiplex PCR; TCRdb lists only in-frame clones, some missing. This sample has about 59,000 clones, with roughly three quarters found just once. The specimen comprised peripheral blood, sampled from a patient treated with radiotherapy plus ipilimumab. Receptor source: a human donor with non-small cell lung cancer who had a complete response to radiotherapy plus ipilimumab.

The rearrangement links TRBV5-4 to TRBJ2-3, with 8 bases identical to TRBD1. This CDR3 region has 16 residues. Germline CDR1 SGHNT, CDR2 YYREEE (reference sequence). J gave up 3 bases and V 3 bases, and 9 bases lay outside the gene matches. The CDR3 nucleotides are TGTGCCAGCAGCTCCAGAAGGACAGGGACGACAGATACGCAGTATTTT. This sequence encodes CASSSRRTGTTDTQYF.

The V call is TRBV23-1, the J call TRBJ2-7; 9 bases align to TRBD2. TRBV23-1 is known as an ORF, though its function is uncertain. This CDR3 is built from 19 residues. J lost 0 bases, V lost 0 bases, and 12 bases had no gene match. The chain's CDR3 is CASSQSDRAGGKFSYEQYF. The CDR3 nucleotides read TGCGCCAGCAGTCAATCGGATAGGGCGGGAGGGAAATTCTCCTACGAGCAGTACTTC.

The chain employs TRBV18 and TRBJ1-2, with a weak D call TRBD1 (6 bases). This CDR3 spans 19 amino acids. CDR1 and CDR2 (germline): KGHSH, LQKENI. V lost 3 bases to trimming and J lost 5 bases, with 28 bases between them. The CDR3 sequence: CASSPYSGAPPRAAYGYTF. DNA for the CDR3: TGTGCCAGCTCACCCTATTCAGGGGCGCCTCCTAGGGCAGCATATGGCTACACCTTC.